This TCR beta chain emerged from a study of cytomegalovirus exposure and HLA in healthy donors. Germline V gene data show CDR1 as SGHRS and CDR2 as YFSETQ. The V end was cut by 5 bases, the J end by 0 bases, with 16 bases between. The CDR3 consists of 16 residues. The donors were in the 120-subject validation cohort, distinct from the approximately 700-subject first cohort. Method: immunoSEQ multiplex PCR; TCRdb's copy keeps in-frame clones and lacks some. The sample holds about 300,000 clones; roughly 90% are singletons and the top ten take over 0.7%. Specimen: PBMCs. The source of this sequence is a woman aged 18-29 years in good health and CMV-seronegative. The genes are TRBV5-1 and TRBJ2-3, with D perhaps TRBD2 (6 bases). The CDR3 nucleotides are TGCGCCAGCAGATCCGACGGACTACTTAGCACAGATACGCAGTATTTT. It translates to CASRSDGLLSTDTQYF.